The 23 T cell receptor beta chains in this list originate from one sample, sequenced in a study of blood T cell repertoires in COVID-19. Generated by immunoSEQ multiplex PCR, the TCRdb table keeps only in-frame clones and is missing some. The sample includes approximately 470,000 clones, about nine tenths of them seen just once. The sample taken for sequencing was PBMCs or T cells enriched from blood (not recorded which). Receptors were obtained from a young woman who had recovered from COVID-19.

The chain recombines TRBV28 with TRBJ1-2; D uncertain. V was trimmed by 5 bases and J by 2 bases, leaving 9 bases between them. Germline V gene sequence: CDR1 MDHEN, CDR2 SYDVKM. The length of the CDR3 is 13 residues. In DNA, the CDR3 is TGTGCCAGCAGTGCCGCCCTAAACTATGGCTACACCTTC. It codes for CASSAALNYGYTF.

This clone has only one observation. The CDR3 reads CASRLIKDSFNSPLHF. The CDR3 nucleotides read TGTGCCAGCAGACTTATAAAGGACAGCTTCAATTCACCCCTCCACTTT. This sequence joins TRBV11-2 and TRBJ1-6; the D gene is possibly TRBD1 (6 bases). Trimming cost V 6 bases and J 7 bases, with 19 bases left between them. This CDR3 region has 16 residues. Looked up from germline, CDR1 is SGHAT and CDR2 is FQNNGV.

The V call is TRBV7-9, the J call TRBJ2-1; 9 positions agree with TRBD1. Germline V gene data show CDR1 as SEHNR and CDR2 as FQNEAQ (reference sequence). J gave up 7 bases and V 1 base, and 8 bases lay outside the gene matches. The length of the CDR3 is 16 residues. The CDR3 region is CASSLVFRTGENEQFF. The CDR3, as DNA: TGTGCCAGCAGCTTAGTTTTCCGGACAGGGGAGAATGAGCAGTTCTTC.

The rearrangement uses TRBV6-1 and TRBJ1-2; D uncertain. Trimming cost V 2 bases and J 3 bases, with 13 bases left between them. The germline CDR1 and CDR2 sequences are MNHNS and SASEGT. This CDR3 region has 15 residues. The CDR3 bases are TGTGCCAGCAGTGAATCCTCCTGGAGGGACTATGGCTACACCTTC. It translates to CASSESSWRDYGYTF.

CDR3 nucleotide sequence: TGTGCCAGCTCACGGACGGACAGCGTGAACACTGAAGCTTTCTTT. Amino acid sequence: CASSRTDSVNTEAFF. V usage is TRBV18 and J usage is TRBJ1-1; D possibly corresponds to TRBD1 (6 bases). The CDR3 sequence is 15 residues long. The ends were cut back, 4 bases at V and 0 bases at J, with 12 bases in the middle. Germline assignment: CDR1 KGHSH and CDR2 LQKENI.

In DNA, the CDR3 is TGTGCCAGCAGTGTATCTAGGGCGGGAGGCGCCATGAACACTGAAGCTTTCTTT. Translating gives CASSVSRAGGAMNTEAFF. V gene TRBV2 combines with J gene TRBJ1-1; D unresolved. Trimming took 4 bases from V and 0 from J, leaving 21 bases between them. Germline CDR1 is SNHLY and CDR2 is FYNNEI. This CDR3 is 18 amino acids long.

The chain joins TRBV30 to TRBJ1-1; 10 nucleotides line up with TRBD1. Germline values: CDR1 GTSNPN, CDR2 SVGIG (reference sequence). The V segment lost 5 bases and the J segment 5 bases; nucleotides outside the gene matches: 8. The CDR3 has 14 residues. DNA for the CDR3: TGTGCCTGGGTGCCGGGACAGGGGAGAACTGAAGCTTTCTTT. Its translation: CAWVPGQGRTEAFF.

This clone has only one observation. One end of the junction does not line up with germline, which may come from a read error. This rearrangement joins TRBV30 to TRBJ1-2, with D maybe TRBD1 (6 bases). In germline, CDR1 is GTSNPN, CDR2 SVGIG (reference sequence). The CDR3 has 14 residues. This CDR3 reads CAWSLKGDTGRGAF. The CDR3 coding sequence is TGTGCCTGGAGTCTAAAGGGGGACACCGGCCGGGGAGCCTTC.

The chain carries TRBV6-6 and TRBJ1-2, with 7 bases that match TRBD1. The junction had 10 bases not matched to a gene; V was cut back by 6 bases and J by 0 bases. The CDR3 spans 16 residues. CDR1 MNHNY and CDR2 SVGAGI come from the germline V gene (reference sequence). The CDR3 DNA is TGTGCCAGCAGCCCCACCTGGACAGGTACTAACTATGGCTACACCTTC. It is translated as CASSPTWTGTNYGYTF.

V usage is TRBV27 and J usage is TRBJ2-1; the D gene is possibly TRBD2 (6 bases). Trimming pared 2 bases from V and 10 bases from J, leaving 12 bases between. There are 13 residues in the CDR3. The germline V gene has CDR1 MNHEY and CDR2 SMNVEV (reference sequence). Here the CDR3 DNA reads TGTGCCAGCAGTTTACCCCCCGGGAGAGAGCAGTTCTTC. Residues: CASSLPPGREQFF.

As regards this clone: Other DNA sequences in the same sample also yield this CDR3. V usage is TRBV6-5 and J usage is TRBJ1-2; a weak D match, TRBD1 (6 bases). Germline V CDR1 and CDR2: MNHEY, SVGAGI. The CDR3 runs to 13 residues. V dropped 4 bases and J dropped 4 bases, with 10 bases sitting between them. CDR3 region: CASSSQGSYGYTF. The DNA of the CDR3 is TGTGCCAGCAGTTCCCAGGGGAGCTATGGCTACACCTTC.

The chain recombines TRBV5-8 with TRBJ2-7; TRBD2 is a possible D gene (7 bases). The CDR3 sequence is 14 residues long. V was shortened by 5 bases and J by 0 bases, with 12 bases between the two germline ends. Germline-derived CDR1 and CDR2 are SGHTS and YDEGEE. Here the CDR3 reads CASSKGGTSYEQYF. In nucleotides, the CDR3 is TGTGCCAGCAGTAAGGGGGGGACCTCCTACGAGCAGTACTTC.

V usage is TRBV12-5 and J usage is TRBJ1-2, with D maybe TRBD1 (6 bases). Germline V gives CDR1 LGHNT, CDR2 FRNRAP. The V end lost 6 bases, the J end lost 6 bases, and 20 bases lay between the germline ends. This CDR3 is built from 15 residues. The CDR3: CASGLTGGGANGYTF. CDR3 nucleotides: TGTGCTAGTGGCCTCACCGGGGGGGGCGCAAATGGCTACACCTTC.

The chain has TRBV30 and TRBJ1-6; D remains ambiguous. The CDR3 is made up of 12 amino acids. The germline V gene encodes CDR1 GTSNPN and CDR2 SVGIG (reference sequence). V was clipped by 4 bases and J by 8 bases, with 9 bases between them. The CDR3 reads CAWKSGDSPLHF. CDR3 DNA: TGTGCCTGGAAATCCGGGGATTCACCCCTCCACTTT. The variable domain in full, with the rest retrieved from reference TRBV30 and TRBJ1-6, is SQTIHQWPATLVQPVGSPLSLECTVEGTSNPNLYWYRQAAGRGLQLLFYSVGIGQISSEVPQNLSASRPQDRQFILSSKKLLLSDSGFYLCAWKSGDSPLHFGNGTRLTVT.

The rearrangement joins TRBV5-1 to TRBJ2-2; 12 positions match TRBD2. Germline values: CDR1 SGHRS, CDR2 YFSETQ. J was trimmed by 6 bases and V by 4 bases; bases with no gene match: 4. CDR3 length equals 15 residues. CDR3 DNA: TGCGCCAGCAGCCCTCTAGCGGGGGGGCCCGGGGAGCTGTTTTTT. Its translation: CASSPLAGGPGELFF.

This clone has a count of ten or more. The chain recombines TRBV18 with TRBJ1-1; D might be TRBD1 (6 bases). Germline V gene data show CDR1 as KGHSH and CDR2 as LQKENI. This CDR3 region has 14 residues. V dropped 5 bases and J dropped 3 bases, with 13 bases sitting between them. In DNA, the CDR3 is TGTGCCAGCTCATTGTATCCAGGGGACACTGAAGCTTTCTTT. Its translation: CASSLYPGDTEAFF. The variable domain in full, with the rest retrieved from reference TRBV18 and TRBJ1-1, is NAGVMQNPRHLVRRRGQEARLRCSPMKGHSHVYWYRQLPEEGLKFMVYLQKENIIDESGMPKERFSAEFPKEGPSILRIQQVVRGDSAAYFCASSLYPGDTEAFFGQGTRLTVV.

This clone was counted between two and nine times. The chain combines TRBV2 with TRBJ1-2, with 7 bases matching TRBD1. This CDR3 has 12 amino acids. Germline V gene lookup returns CDR1 SNHLY and CDR2 FYNNEI. V shed 6 bases and J 12 bases; nucleotides not matched to a gene: 10. CDR3 amino acids: CASSPPQGFNTF. The DNA for the CDR3 is TGTGCCAGCAGCCCTCCACAGGGGTTTAACACCTTC.

The chain combines TRBV24-1 with TRBJ2-2; perhaps TRBD2 as D (6 bases). V lost 8 bases and J lost 6, with 15 bases in between. Germline loops: CDR1 KGHDR, CDR2 SFDVKD. This CDR3 contains 14 residues. The CDR3 DNA is TGTGCCACCAAATCTAGCGACGGCGCCGGGGAGCTGTTTTTT. It encodes CATKSSDGAGELFF.

The chain links TRBV5-5 to TRBJ2-5; possible D gene TRBD2, 6 bases. V shed 7 bases and J shed 6 bases, with 19 bases lying between them. This CDR3 is 14 amino acids long. CDR1 and CDR2 (germline): SGHKS, YYEKEE (reference sequence). In DNA form, the CDR3 reads TGTGCCAGCGGTTTGGGCGGGGCTGGGAAGACCCAGTACTTC. It codes for CASGLGGAGKTQYF.

The chain carries TRBV2 and TRBJ2-5, with unresolved D. Germline V CDR1 and CDR2: SNHLY, FYNNEI. The CDR3 runs to 13 residues. Trimming pared 2 bases from V and 2 bases from J, leaving 6 bases between. For the CDR3, the DNA is TGTGCCAGCAGTGAACCCTTTCAAGAGACCCAGTACTTC. Its translation: CASSEPFQETQYF.

This rearrangement joins TRBV20-1 to TRBJ1-2, with D possibly TRBD1 on 6 matching bases. The CDR3 runs 12 residues. Germline V gives CDR1 DFQATT, CDR2 SNEGSKA (reference sequence). Trimming shortened V by 3 bases and J by 5 bases, and 10 bases separated the two germline ends. DNA of the CDR3: TGCAGTGCTAGTGGGGGGCCTTATGGCTACACCTTC. Its translation is CSASGGPYGYTF.

The chain uses TRBV28 and TRBJ1-5; the match to TRBD1 covers 8 bases. The CDR3 has 15 residues. V trimming: 5 bases; J trimming: 7 bases; junction bases outside the gene matches: 10. Germline V CDR1 and CDR2: MDHEN, SYDVKM. The DNA for the CDR3 is TGTGCCAGCAGTATCAGCCTACAGGGGGGACAGCCCCAGCATTTT. It yields the protein CASSISLQGGQPQHF.

The rearrangement links TRBV6-5 to TRBJ2-5, with a weak D call TRBD2 (6 bases). CDR1 and CDR2 from the germline V gene are MNHEY and SVGAGI. V lost 2 bases and J 5 bases, leaving 9 bases between the germline ends. The CDR3 extends over 13 amino acids. CDR3 nucleotide sequence: TGTGCCAGCAGTTACGGGGGGAGGGAGACCCAGTACTTC. The encoded protein is CASSYGGRETQYF.